The clone carrying this T cell receptor beta chain was found a few times. This record belongs to a study of identical twins. V shed 6 bases and J 5 bases; nucleotides not matched to a gene: 6. The V gene's germline CDR1 is SNHLY and CDR2 FYNNEI. The CDR3 consists of 15 residues. TCRdb re-called the 5' RACE reads through MiXCR, storing one row per CDR3 protein. The table shows around 650,000 distinct CDR3 sequences, with around 7.4% occurring only once. Healthy Caucasians alone served as donors. These data were also filed under a second study, of yellow fever vaccine responses in identical twins.

The TCR sequence derives from a woman in her late teens or twenties in good health. The rearrangement joins TRBV2 to TRBJ2-2; 10 bases map to TRBD1. The sample was PBMCs. CDR3 coding DNA: TGTGCCAGCAGGGGAGGACAGGGGGGTACCGGGGAGCTGTTTTTT. Its translation is CASRGGQGGTGELFF.